This entry lists 16 T cell receptor beta chains sequenced from one sample in a study of T cells after somatic rescue of genetic block. The data were produced by immunoSEQ multiplex PCR, yet TCRdb's version contains in-frame clones alone and is incomplete. Counted here are approximately 110,000 clones, around 90% occurring once; the ten biggest clones make up more than 1.4%. The sequenced material came from peripheral blood mononuclear cells (PBMCs). These receptors were collected from a woman under 30.

The chain joins TRBV5-1 to TRBJ2-2, with D maybe TRBD1 (5 bases). The CDR3 spans 15 residues. Germline CDR1 reads SGHRS; CDR2 reads YFSETQ. Trimming took off 0 bases at V and 4 bases at J, with 10 bases between the two ends. The DNA for the CDR3 is TGCGCCAGCAGCTTGGATGGACAAGGCACCGGGGAGCTGTTTTTT. It translates to CASSLDGQGTGELFF. Combining the CDR3 with reference TRBV5-1 and TRBJ2-2 gives the whole variable domain KAGVTQTPRYLIKTRGQQVTLSCSPISGHRSVSWYQQTPGQGLQFLFEYFSETQRNKGNFPGRFSGRQFSNSRSEMNVSTLELGDSALYLCASSLDGQGTGELFFGEGSRLTVL.

The sample holds a few counts of this clone. The chain combines TRBV6-4 with TRBJ2-3; 10 positions match TRBD2. CDR3 length: 15 amino acids. Losses at the gene ends were 2 bases for V and 5 bases for J; bases not matched to a gene: 4. Germline V gene lookup returns CDR1 MRHNA and CDR2 SNTAGT. CDR3: CASSDRAGGGDTQYF. The CDR3 DNA sequence: TGTGCCAGCAGTGACCGAGCGGGGGGGGGAGATACGCAGTATTTT.

This chain connects TRBV6-6 to TRBJ1-2, with TRBD1 identical over 7 bases. Trimming cost V 0 bases and J 4 bases; bases outside gene matches: 5. Germline V gene data show CDR1 as MNHNY and CDR2 as SVGAGI (reference sequence). The CDR3 totals 15 residues. In DNA form, the CDR3 reads TGTGCCAGCAGTTACTCGACAGGGCCTTTCTATGGCTACACCTTC. Protein product: CASSYSTGPFYGYTF.

The CDR3 spells CAWSVLGRGTSKIDSPLHF. The DNA for the CDR3 is TGTGCCTGGAGTGTACTAGGCAGGGGGACGAGTAAGATTGATTCACCCCTCCACTTT. The rearrangement joins TRBV30 to TRBJ1-6; 7 bases are shared with TRBD1. J was trimmed by 8 bases and V by 0 bases; bases with no gene match: 19. The CDR3 covers 19 residues. In germline, CDR1 is GTSNPN, CDR2 SVGIG (reference sequence).

The rearrangement links TRBV7-9 to TRBJ2-1; TRBD1 is a possible D gene (5 bases). Germline V gene sequence: CDR1 SEHNR, CDR2 FQNEAQ (reference sequence). The V end lost 4 bases, the J end lost 14 bases, and 15 bases lay between the germline ends. The CDR3 runs to 12 residues. Written as DNA, the CDR3 is TGTGCCAGCAGCTCGCTTGACACCAGGGAGTTCTTC. Protein: CASSSLDTREFF. The variable domain in full, completed from reference TRBV7-9 and TRBJ2-1, reads DTGVSQNPRHKITKRGQNVTFRCDPISEHNRLYWYRQTLGQGPEFLTYFQNEAQLEKSRLLSDRFSAERPKGSFSTLEIQRTEQGDSAMYLCASSSLDTREFFGPGTRLTVL.

This clone was observed a single time. The chain has TRBV6-5 and TRBJ2-3, with 8 bases lining up with TRBD1. The germline CDR1 and CDR2 sequences are MNHEY and SVGAGI. CDR3 length: 15 amino acids. Unmatched junction bases numbered 4, after V lost 0 bases and J lost 5 bases. The CDR3 here is CASSYSGTGLDTQYF. DNA of the CDR3: TGTGCCAGCAGTTACTCGGGGACAGGTTTAGATACGCAGTATTTT.

The CDR3 bases are TGTGCCAGCAGTGCGACTCCTGGTCGGGCTGAAGCTTTCTTT. Its translation is CASSATPGRAEAFF. V is TRBV6-4 and J is TRBJ1-1; D is unclear. The CDR3 covers 14 residues. Germline loops: CDR1 MRHNA, CDR2 SNTAGT. The V end lost 4 bases, the J end lost 6 bases, and 15 bases lay between the germline ends.

The chain has TRBV30 and TRBJ1-2; no firm D call. CDR3 size: 13 residues. The germline V gene has CDR1 GTSNPN and CDR2 SVGIG (reference sequence). With 5 bases removed from V and 6 bases from J, the gap between germline ends came to 16 bases. CDR3 amino acids: CAWDRGLSDGYTF. In DNA form, the CDR3 reads TGTGCCTGGGATAGAGGGTTATCCGATGGCTACACCTTC.

V is TRBV4-3 and J is TRBJ2-1; maybe TRBD2 (6 bases). There are 14 residues in the CDR3. From germline, CDR1 is LGHNA and CDR2 YSLEER. The V and J ends lost 4 bases and 6 bases respectively, with 13 bases between them. This chain's CDR3 is CASSRYRDSNEQFF. In DNA, the CDR3 is TGCGCCAGCAGCCGATACCGGGACTCCAATGAGCAGTTCTTC.

The chain links TRBV14 to TRBJ1-6; no firm D call. CDR1 is SGHDN, CDR2 FVKESK, per germline. The CDR3 consists of 14 residues. The V and J ends lost 8 bases and 8 bases respectively, with 16 bases between them. CDR3 region: CASGPPGRDSPLHF. For the CDR3, the DNA is TGTGCCAGCGGGCCCCCTGGAAGGGATTCACCCCTCCACTTT. Variable domain in full (rest from reference TRBV14 and TRBJ1-6): EAGVTQFPSHSVIEKGQTVTLRCDPISGHDNLYWYRRVMGKEIKFLLHFVKESKQDESGMPNNRFLAERTGGTYSTLKVQPAELEDSGVYFCASGPPGRDSPLHFGNGTRLTVT.

The V and J genes are TRBV6-1 and TRBJ1-5, with TRBD1 identical over 8 bases. CDR1 and CDR2 (germline): MNHNS, SASEGT. V trimming: 5 bases; J trimming: 5 bases; junction bases outside the gene matches: 2. The CDR3 is made up of 13 amino acids. Written as DNA, the CDR3 is TGTGCCAGCAGTTCACAGGGGGATCAGCCCCAGCATTTT. As protein: CASSSQGDQPQHF.

For this clone: A read error may account for a junction end that differs from germline. The V call is TRBV5-1, the J call TRBJ2-3; D may be TRBD1 or TRBD2 (5 bases each). This CDR3 region has 15 residues. Germline loops: CDR1 SGHRS, CDR2 YFSETQ. The DNA of the CDR3 is TGCGCCAGCAGCTTGTCCGGGGCCTCTACCCTCGAAGGGGTTTTT. It codes for CASSLSGASTLEGVF.

This chain joins TRBV14 and TRBJ2-7; TRBD1 matches 7 bases. This CDR3 spans 13 amino acids. Germline lookup yields CDR1 SGHDN and CDR2 FVKESK. With V trimmed by 4 bases and J by 6 bases, 6 bases remained unmatched. Here the CDR3 DNA reads TGTGCCAGCAGCCTAGGGACAGTCACCGAGCAGTACTTC. Its protein is CASSLGTVTEQYF.

CDR3 region: CASSGGHPSTDTQYF. As DNA, the CDR3 is TGTGCCAGCAGCGGAGGACATCCATCCACAGATACGCAGTATTTT. The J gene is TRBJ2-3, the V gene TRBV9; D possibly corresponds to TRBD1 (5 bases). This CDR3 spans 15 amino acids. V was shortened by 3 bases and J by 2 bases, with 13 bases between the two germline ends. CDR1 is SGDLS, CDR2 YYNGEE, per germline.

V usage is TRBV6-1 and J usage is TRBJ1-4; D gene unclear. Between the trimmed V and J ends, which lost 3 bases and 5 bases, there was a span of 10 bases. Germline loops: CDR1 MNHNS, CDR2 SASEGT. The CDR3 spans 14 residues. CDR3: CASSDNGENEKLFF. As DNA, the CDR3 is TGTGCCAGCAGTGATAACGGGGAGAATGAAAAACTGTTTTTT.

Only a few counts were recorded for this clone. V and J are TRBV6-5 and TRBJ1-1, with a tentative D call TRBD1 (6 bases). This CDR3 comprises 14 residues. Trimming cost V 7 bases and J 3 bases, with 15 bases left between them. The germline CDR1 and CDR2 sequences are MNHEY and SVGAGI. CDR3 sequence (DNA): TGTGCCAGCAAAGTTACAGCAGGGGACACTGAAGCTTTCTTT. Translating gives CASKVTAGDTEAFF.